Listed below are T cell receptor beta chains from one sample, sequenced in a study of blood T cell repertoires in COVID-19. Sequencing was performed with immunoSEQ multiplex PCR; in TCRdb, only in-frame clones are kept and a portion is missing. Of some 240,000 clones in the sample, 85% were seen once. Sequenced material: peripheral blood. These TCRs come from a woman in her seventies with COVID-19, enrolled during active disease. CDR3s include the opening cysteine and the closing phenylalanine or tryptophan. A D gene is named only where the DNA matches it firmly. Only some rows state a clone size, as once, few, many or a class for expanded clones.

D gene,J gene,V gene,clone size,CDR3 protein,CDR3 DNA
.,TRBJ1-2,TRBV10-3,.,CATLPSTETYGYTF,TGTGCCACCTTACCCTCGACAGAAACCTATGGCTACACCTTC
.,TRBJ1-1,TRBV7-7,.,CASSLSSNTEAFF,TGTGCTAGCAGCTTATCGTCGAACACTGAAGCTTTCTTT
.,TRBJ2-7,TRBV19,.,CASKDRNYEQYF,TGTGCCAGTAAGGACAGAAACTACGAGCAGTACTTC
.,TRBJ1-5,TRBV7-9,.,CASSLGGQNQHF,TGTGCCAGCAGCTTAGGAGGACAGAACCAGCATTTT
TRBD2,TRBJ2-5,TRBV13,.,CASSLKGSGGSRATQYF,TGTGCCAGCAGCTTAAAGGGTAGCGGGGGGTCCCGTGCGACCCAGTACTTC
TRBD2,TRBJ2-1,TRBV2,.,CASSVGLAGGLDEQFF,TGTGCCAGCAGTGTGGGACTAGCGGGAGGGTTAGATGAGCAGTTCTTC
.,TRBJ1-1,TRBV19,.,CASRDRNTEAFF,TGTGCCAGTAGAGACAGGAACACTGAAGCTTTCTTT
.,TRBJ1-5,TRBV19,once,CASSMLEGSGNQPQHF,TGTGCCAGTAGTATGTTGGAGGGCTCGGGCAATCAGCCCCAGCATTTT
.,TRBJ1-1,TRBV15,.,CATSREGGSLNTEAFF,TGTGCCACCAGCAGAGAAGGCGGCAGCCTGAACACTGAAGCTTTCTTT
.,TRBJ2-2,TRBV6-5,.,CASSYDSGTGELFF,TGTGCCAGCAGTTACGACTCGGGCACCGGGGAGCTGTTTTTT
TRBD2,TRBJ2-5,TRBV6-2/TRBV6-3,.,CASSYGSSGGYQETQYF,TGTGCCAGCAGTTACGGCTCTAGCGGGGGTTACCAAGAGACCCAGTACTTC
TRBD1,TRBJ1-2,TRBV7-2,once,CASSSQPRDRGRGGYTF,TGTGCCAGCAGCTCCCAACCCCGGGACAGGGGGCGAGGAGGCTACACCTTC
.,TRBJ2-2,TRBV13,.,CASTEGVPNTGELFF,TGTGCCAGCACCGAGGGAGTCCCAAACACCGGGGAGCTGTTTTTT
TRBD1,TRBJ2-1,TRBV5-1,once,CASSSGTGNNEQFF,TGCGCCAGCAGCTCCGGGACAGGCAACAATGAGCAGTTCTTC
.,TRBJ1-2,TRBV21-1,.,CASSKAYRDLYGYTF,TGTGCCAGCAGCAAAGCGTACAGGGACCTCTATGGCTACACCTTC
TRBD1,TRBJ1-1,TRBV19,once,CASSSGGGEAFF,TGTGCCAGTAGCTCAGGGGGTGGTGAAGCTTTCTTT
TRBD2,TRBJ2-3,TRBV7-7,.,CASKRELADTQYF,TGTGCTAGCAAGCGGGAGTTAGCAGATACGCAGTATTTT
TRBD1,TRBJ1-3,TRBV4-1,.,CASSRDRSSGNTIYF,TGCGCCAGCAGTCGGGACAGGTCCTCTGGAAACACCATATATTTT
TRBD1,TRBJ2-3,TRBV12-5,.,CASGSGQGNTDTQYF,TGTGCTAGTGGATCGGGACAGGGGAACACAGATACGCAGTATTTT
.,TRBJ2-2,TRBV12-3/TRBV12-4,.,CASSIVSGELFF,TGTGCCAGCAGTATAGTATCCGGGGAGCTGTTTTTT
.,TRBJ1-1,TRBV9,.,CASRPQGYNTEAFF,TGTGCCAGTCGGCCCCAGGGTTATAACACTGAAGCTTTCTTT
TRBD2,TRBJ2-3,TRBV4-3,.,CASSQDNSGMHTDTQYF,TGCGCCAGCAGCCAAGACAATAGCGGGATGCACACAGATACGCAGTATTTT
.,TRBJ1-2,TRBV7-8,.,CASSLSPTGNYGYTF,TGTGCCAGCAGCTTATCCCCGACGGGAAACTATGGCTACACCTTC
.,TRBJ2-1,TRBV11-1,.,CASSLGGRLATYEQFF,TGTGCCAGCAGCTTAGGAGGTCGTCTAGCGACCTATGAGCAGTTCTTC
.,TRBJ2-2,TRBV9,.,CASSVGSTSLTGELFF,TGTGCCAGCAGCGTAGGATCTACTAGCCTGACCGGGGAGCTGTTTTTT
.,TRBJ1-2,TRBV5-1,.,CASSYSTEFTGGYTF,TGCGCCAGCAGTTACTCGACAGAATTTACGGGTGGCTACACCTTC
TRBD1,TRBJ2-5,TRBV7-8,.,CASSLAGQAQETQYF,TGTGCCAGCAGCTTAGCAGGACAGGCCCAGGAGACCCAGTACTTC
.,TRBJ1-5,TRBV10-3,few,CAISESRTVNQPQHF,TGTGCCATCAGTGAGTCTAGAACAGTCAATCAGCCCCAGCATTTT
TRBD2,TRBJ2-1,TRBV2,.,CASSSRTSGGDEQFF,TGTGCCAGCAGTTCTCGAACTAGCGGGGGGGATGAGCAGTTCTTC
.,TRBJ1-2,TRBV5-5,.,CASSSNMVLQGSGYTF,TGTGCCAGCAGCTCAAACATGGTGTTGCAGGGTTCCGGCTACACCTTC
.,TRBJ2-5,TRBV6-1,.,CASSEDWSNQETQYF,TGTGCCAGCAGTGAGGACTGGTCCAACCAAGAGACCCAGTACTTC
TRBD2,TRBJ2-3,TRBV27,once,CASRTLAVGTDTQYF,TGTGCCAGCAGAACCCTAGCGGTGGGCACAGATACGCAGTATTTT
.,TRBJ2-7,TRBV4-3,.,CASSQGTPELYEQYF,TGCGCCAGCAGCCAAGGGACTCCCGAACTCTACGAGCAGTACTTC
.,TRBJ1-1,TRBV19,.,CASSTTLNTEAFF,TGTGCCAGTAGTACCACACTGAACACTGAAGCTTTCTTT
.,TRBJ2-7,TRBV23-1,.,CASSQVGRVFHEQYF,TGCGCCAGCAGTCAAGTGGGCAGGGTTTTCCACGAGCAGTACTTC
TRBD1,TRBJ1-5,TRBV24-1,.,CATSREGGSYQPQHF,TGTGCCACCAGTCGTGAAGGGGGCTCTTATCAGCCCCAGCATTTT
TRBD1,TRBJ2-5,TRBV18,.,CASSPTGGRETQYF,TGTGCCAGCTCGCCGACAGGGGGGAGAGAGACCCAGTACTTC
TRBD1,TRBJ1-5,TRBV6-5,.,CASSYSRQGTEPQHF,TGTGCCAGCAGTTACTCGAGACAGGGTACGGAGCCCCAGCATTTT
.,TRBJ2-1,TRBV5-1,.,CASSLALVGAMDEQFF,TGCGCCAGCAGCTTGGCCTTAGTCGGAGCTATGGATGAGCAGTTCTTC
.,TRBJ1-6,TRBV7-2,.,CASSLSPGNNSPLHF,TGTGCCAGCAGCTTATCCCCAGGAAATAATTCACCCCTCCACTTT
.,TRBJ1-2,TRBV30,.,CAWSTDPTNYGYTF,TGTGCCTGGAGTACTGACCCAACCAACTATGGCTATACCTTC
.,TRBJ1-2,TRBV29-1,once,CSVEDRVNRVYGYTF,TGCAGCGTTGAAGACCGGGTAAACAGGGTGTATGGCTACACCTTC
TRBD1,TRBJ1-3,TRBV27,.,CASGRDSSGNTIYF,TGTGCCAGCGGAAGGGACAGCTCTGGAAACACCATATATTTT
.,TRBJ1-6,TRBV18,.,CASSPSGGENSPLHF,TGTGCCAGCTCTCCAAGCGGGGGCGAAAATTCACCCCTCCACTTT
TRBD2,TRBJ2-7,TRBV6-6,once,CASSQGLAGYEQYF,TGTGCCAGCAGTCAGGGACTAGCGGGTTACGAGCAGTACTTC
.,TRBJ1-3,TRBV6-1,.,CASSETRGTGNTIYF,TGTGCCAGCAGTGAAACCAGGGGAACTGGAAACACCATATATTTT
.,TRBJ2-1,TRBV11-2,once,CASSPGLGYNEQFF,TGTGCCAGCAGCCCGGGACTTGGCTACAATGAGCAGTTCTTC
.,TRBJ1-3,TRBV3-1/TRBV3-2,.,CASSQDPVTVSGNTIYF,TGTGCCAGCAGCCAAGATCCCGTGACAGTTTCTGGAAACACCATATATTTT
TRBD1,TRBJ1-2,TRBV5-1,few,CASSPTTSRQGNYGYTF,TGCGCCAGCAGCCCCACCACAAGTCGACAGGGAAACTATGGCTACACCTTC
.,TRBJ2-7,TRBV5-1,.,CASSLVPGGASYEQYF,TGCGCCAGCAGCTTGGTCCCCGGAGGAGCCTCCTACGAGCAGTACTTC
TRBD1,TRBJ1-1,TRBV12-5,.,CASGLVTGGDTEAFF,TGTGCTAGTGGTTTGGTAACAGGGGGTGACACTGAAGCTTTCTTT